This T cell receptor (beta chain) was identified in a study of blood T cell repertoires in COVID-19. Assignments of participants to cohorts depended upon their own reported clinical history. Here immunoSEQ multiplex PCR was the method, and the copy in TCRdb shows in-frame clones only, minus some. The top ten hold approximately 0.96% of the sample, which has fewer than 500,000 clones, 70% to 90% seen once. This CDR3 is built from 14 residues. The germline V gene encodes CDR1 MNHEY and CDR2 SVGAGI. The V end was cut by 6 bases, the J end by 0 bases, with 11 bases between. This clonotype was sampled from a woman between 25 and 40 years old with acute COVID-19. The sequenced material came from PBMCs or T cells enriched from blood (not recorded which). The chain is built from TRBV6-5 and TRBJ1-1; D call uncertain. Here the CDR3 reads CASRPGFMNTEAFF. Here the CDR3 DNA reads TGTGCCAGCAGACCGGGATTTATGAACACTGAAGCTTTCTTT.